These T cell receptor beta chains were read from a single sample in a study of CD4 T cells in relation to SARS-CoV-2 and coronaviruses. No antigen is known for these receptors. Repertoires were generated with immunoSEQ multiplex PCR, while TCRdb's copy carries only in-frame clones and drops some. The sample has about 38,000 clones, approximately 77% seen once; the top ten hold roughly 4.7%. The sequenced sample consisted of naive CD4+ T cells from PBMCs, cultured in vitro. The receptors here all came from an adult with COVID-19. CDR3s include the opening cysteine and the closing phenylalanine or tryptophan. A D gene is named only where the DNA matches it firmly. For some rows the clone size is stated as once, few or many, or as a class when expanded; others skip it.

CDR3aa: CASSEQADYEQYF; CDR3nt: TGCGCCAGCAGTGAGCAAGCGGACTACGAGCAGTACTTC; v_gene: TRBV10-1; j_gene: TRBJ2-7; abundance: .; d_gene: .
CDR3aa: CASSQDASGRPEQYF; CDR3nt: TGTGCCAGCAGCCAAGATGCTAGCGGGAGACCCGAGCAGTACTTC; v_gene: TRBV3-1/TRBV3-2; j_gene: TRBJ2-7; abundance: .; d_gene: TRBD2
CDR3aa: CASSQVLADTQYF; CDR3nt: TGTGCCAGCAGCCAAGTATTAGCAGATACGCAGTATTTT; v_gene: TRBV3-1/TRBV3-2; j_gene: TRBJ2-3; abundance: .; d_gene: .
CDR3aa: CASSSGTPSYEQYF; CDR3nt: TGCGCCAGCAGCTCCGGGACACCCTCCTACGAGCAGTACTTC; v_gene: TRBV5-1; j_gene: TRBJ2-7; abundance: .; d_gene: .
CDR3aa: CASSFWESRRNTGELFF; CDR3nt: TGTGCCAGCAGTTTTTGGGAGAGCAGGAGGAACACCGGGGAGCTGTTTTTT; v_gene: TRBV27; j_gene: TRBJ2-2; abundance: .; d_gene: .
CDR3aa: CKTGEGYEQYF; CDR3nt: TGTAAGACGGGAGAGGGTTACGAGCAGTACTTC; v_gene: TRBV28; j_gene: TRBJ2-7; abundance: .; d_gene: .
CDR3aa: CASRSRYGSPLHF; CDR3nt: TGTGCCAGTAGATCCCGATATGGTTCACCCCTCCACTTT; v_gene: TRBV27; j_gene: TRBJ1-6; abundance: .; d_gene: .
CDR3aa: CASSPIEGVEAFF; CDR3nt: TGTGCCAGCTCACCGATTGAGGGAGTTGAAGCTTTCTTT; v_gene: TRBV18; j_gene: TRBJ1-1; abundance: few; d_gene: .
CDR3aa: CASSYSGVSYTF; CDR3nt: TGTGCCAGCAGTTACTCGGGGGTGAGCTACACCTTC; v_gene: TRBV6-5; j_gene: TRBJ1-2; abundance: .; d_gene: .
CDR3aa: CASSVAYTYTEAFF; CDR3nt: TGTGCCAGCAGCGTAGCTTATACCTACACTGAAGCTTTCTTT; v_gene: TRBV9; j_gene: TRBJ1-1; abundance: .; d_gene: .
CDR3aa: CAISVISANSGANVLTF; CDR3nt: TGTGCCATCAGTGTTATTTCAGCGAACTCTGGGGCCAACGTCCTGACTTTC; v_gene: TRBV10-3; j_gene: TRBJ2-6; abundance: .; d_gene: .
CDR3aa: CASSEPGDLNQPQHF; CDR3nt: TGTGCCAGCAGTGAACCAGGGGACCTCAATCAGCCCCAGCATTTT; v_gene: TRBV25-1; j_gene: TRBJ1-5; abundance: .; d_gene: .
CDR3aa: CASSLRMSRDRSNSPLHF; CDR3nt: TGTGCCAGCAGCTTGAGGATGAGCCGGGACAGGTCGAATTCACCCCTCCACTTT; v_gene: TRBV5-6; j_gene: TRBJ1-6; abundance: few; d_gene: TRBD1
CDR3aa: CASSDPGTRSYEQYF; CDR3nt: TGCGCCAGCAGTGATCCCGGGACTAGAAGCTACGAGCAGTACTTC; v_gene: TRBV10-2; j_gene: TRBJ2-7; abundance: .; d_gene: TRBD2
CDR3aa: CASSPTGVVGHEQFF; CDR3nt: TGTGCCAGCAGCCCTACAGGGGTAGTGGGGCATGAGCAGTTCTTC; v_gene: TRBV7-9; j_gene: TRBJ2-1; abundance: .; d_gene: TRBD1
CDR3aa: CASSLAPAGSYEQYF; CDR3nt: TGTGCCAGCAGCTTAGCCCCGGCCGGCTCCTACGAGCAGTACTTC; v_gene: TRBV7-2; j_gene: TRBJ2-7; abundance: .; d_gene: .
CDR3aa: CSGYSPGEQYF; CDR3nt: TGCAGCGGATATAGCCCCGGCGAGCAGTATTTT; v_gene: TRBV29-1; j_gene: TRBJ2-3; abundance: .; d_gene: .
CDR3aa: CASSKDGSSYNEQFF; CDR3nt: TGTGCCAGCAGCAAGGACGGGAGCTCCTACAATGAGCAGTTCTTC; v_gene: TRBV11-1; j_gene: TRBJ2-1; abundance: .; d_gene: .
CDR3aa: CAGRDQMNTGELFF; CDR3nt: TGTGCCGGGCGGGACCAGATGAACACCGGGGAGCTGTTTTTT; v_gene: TRBV7-2; j_gene: TRBJ2-2; abundance: .; d_gene: .
CDR3aa: CASRGVVGADTQYF; CDR3nt: TGTGCCAGCAGAGGGGTAGTCGGCGCAGATACGCAGTATTTT; v_gene: TRBV2; j_gene: TRBJ2-3; abundance: .; d_gene: .
CDR3aa: CASSFDSPLHF; CDR3nt: TGTGCCAGCAGCTTCGATTCACCCCTCCACTTT; v_gene: TRBV7-2; j_gene: TRBJ1-6; abundance: .; d_gene: .
CDR3aa: CASSLGSQETQYF; CDR3nt: TGCGCCAGCAGCTTGGGCAGTCAAGAGACCCAGTACTTC; v_gene: TRBV5-1; j_gene: TRBJ2-5; abundance: .; d_gene: .
CDR3aa: CASSKENDRGEQYF; CDR3nt: TGTGCCAGCAGCAAAGAGAATGACAGGGGTGAGCAGTACTTC; v_gene: TRBV21-1; j_gene: TRBJ2-7; abundance: .; d_gene: .
CDR3aa: CASSHTWTEAFF; CDR3nt: TGTGCCAGCAGCCACACGTGGACTGAAGCTTTCTTT; v_gene: TRBV11-2; j_gene: TRBJ1-1; abundance: .; d_gene: .
CDR3aa: CASSALLAGGVQETQYF; CDR3nt: TGTGCCAGCAGTGCACTACTAGCGGGAGGTGTCCAAGAGACCCAGTACTTC; v_gene: TRBV28; j_gene: TRBJ2-5; abundance: .; d_gene: TRBD2
CDR3aa: CASSQLTSGRATYNEQFF; CDR3nt: TGTGCCAGCAGCCAACTCACTAGCGGGAGAGCCACCTACAATGAGCAGTTCTTC; v_gene: TRBV4-2; j_gene: TRBJ2-1; abundance: .; d_gene: TRBD2
CDR3aa: CASSPKDRREQYF; CDR3nt: TGTGCCAGCAGCCCAAAAGACAGGCGCGAGCAGTACTTC; v_gene: TRBV11-3; j_gene: TRBJ2-7; abundance: once; d_gene: .
CDR3aa: CASSLQDRARNQPQHF; CDR3nt: TGTGCCAGCAGTTTGCAGGATAGGGCCCGAAATCAGCCCCAGCATTTT; v_gene: TRBV28; j_gene: TRBJ1-5; abundance: .; d_gene: .
CDR3aa: CASSPLPASGLTHTDTQYF; CDR3nt: TGTGCCAGCTCACCATTGCCGGCTAGCGGACTAACTCACACAGATACGCAGTATTTT; v_gene: TRBV18; j_gene: TRBJ2-3; abundance: once; d_gene: TRBD2
CDR3aa: CASSYPVGGLYGYTF; CDR3nt: TGTGCCAGCAGTTACCCGGTGGGGGGGCTCTATGGCTACACCTTC; v_gene: TRBV6-5; j_gene: TRBJ1-2; abundance: once; d_gene: .
CDR3aa: CASSQDLERVPGELFF; CDR3nt: TGCGCCAGCAGCCAAGACCTGGAGCGCGTCCCCGGGGAGCTGTTTTTT; v_gene: TRBV4-3; j_gene: TRBJ2-2; abundance: .; d_gene: .
CDR3aa: CASSSGGIGELFF; CDR3nt: TGTGCCAGTAGTAGCGGGGGGATCGGGGAGCTGTTTTTT; v_gene: TRBV19; j_gene: TRBJ2-2; abundance: .; d_gene: TRBD2
CDR3aa: CASSLGTSGRYQETQYF; CDR3nt: TGTGCCAGCAGCTTAGGCACTAGCGGGAGGTACCAAGAGACCCAGTACTTC; v_gene: TRBV7-2; j_gene: TRBJ2-5; abundance: once; d_gene: TRBD2
CDR3aa: CASSLSGTGMAEQFF; CDR3nt: TGTGCCAGCAGCTTATCCGGGACAGGGATGGCTGAGCAGTTCTTC; v_gene: TRBV11-2; j_gene: TRBJ2-1; abundance: .; d_gene: TRBD1
CDR3aa: CASSPREGPYEQYF; CDR3nt: TGTGCCAGCAGCCCGCGGGAGGGCCCCTACGAGCAGTACTTC; v_gene: TRBV3-1/TRBV3-2; j_gene: TRBJ2-7; abundance: .; d_gene: TRBD2
CDR3aa: CASSLGAVLYGYTF; CDR3nt: TGTGCCAGCAGCCTCGGGGCGGTGTTGTATGGCTACACCTTC; v_gene: TRBV28; j_gene: TRBJ1-2; abundance: .; d_gene: .
CDR3aa: CASFGTPEAFF; CDR3nt: TGTGCCAGTTTTGGGACACCGGAAGCTTTCTTT; v_gene: TRBV19; j_gene: TRBJ1-1; abundance: .; d_gene: .
CDR3aa: CASSEFERWNQPQHF; CDR3nt: TGTGCCAGCAGTGAATTTGAGAGGTGGAATCAGCCCCAGCATTTT; v_gene: TRBV2; j_gene: TRBJ1-5; abundance: .; d_gene: .
CDR3aa: CASSQRFNQPQHF; CDR3nt: TGTGCCAGTAGTCAGAGATTCAATCAGCCCCAGCATTTT; v_gene: TRBV19; j_gene: TRBJ1-5; abundance: .; d_gene: .
CDR3aa: CASSDYSNQPQHF; CDR3nt: TGTGCCAGCAGTGACTATAGCAATCAGCCCCAGCATTTT; v_gene: TRBV12-3/TRBV12-4; j_gene: TRBJ1-5; abundance: .; d_gene: .
CDR3aa: CASSSRGDTEAFF; CDR3nt: TGTGCCAGTAGTTCCCGCGGCGACACTGAAGCTTTCTTT; v_gene: TRBV19; j_gene: TRBJ1-1; abundance: .; d_gene: .